This record looks at one TCR beta chain sequence and its context. Which antigen it targets is not known. Base quality data are lacking; no much larger clone is found one base away. Each collaborating institution followed its own protocols to collect whole blood in K2EDTA tubes. For TCRbeta analysis, collaborators shipped samples as frozen whole blood, isolated PBMCs, or DNA extracted from either of those sample types. TCRbeta CDR3 regions were amplified from genomic DNA using the immunoSEQ Assay, a bias-controlled multiplex PCR. The authors' pipeline ran thus. Within the assay, amplification of reference gene primers was used to estimate how many nucleated cells each sample contained. To quantify the absolute abundance of each unique TCRbeta CDR3 rearrangement, sequence reads were collapsed and filtered. For each sample, productive Simpson clonality was calculated as the square root of Simpson's diversity index across productive rearrangements. TCRdb took this table from immuneACCESS and kept in-frame rearrangements with V and J called. Such tables lack part of the clones; where checked against another copy, unresolved V genes explain under half of the gap, and the rest is unexplained. V and J calls and clone size are those listed in that table; D and trimming were worked out from the DNA. For this sample the table gives 90,000 or so clones, of which roughly 90% were detected only once. In total, the top ten clones hold more than 7% of the sample.

The record originates from a study of blood T cell repertoires in COVID-19 (TCRdb year 2020). Study-wide context: Samples covering the acute and convalescent phases of COVID-19 were provided by collaborators in the United States, Italy and Spain. The repertoires were made available in a free public database intended to serve as a resource for research on the immune response to SARS-CoV-2. The sample metadata nearly always contained a de-identified subject ID, COVID-19 status, age in years and sex. Deeply sampled blood TCRbeta repertoires from subjects exposed to, actively infected with, or recovered from COVID-19 were included in the dataset. HLA class I and class II types, where available, came from metadata supplied by the sample provider rather than from assay-based typing. The samples were drawn from the first 160 participants of the ongoing ImmuneRACE study and from over a thousand subjects provided by 6 global collaborators. The material from the prospective study consisted of cDNA or gDNA derived from T cells, B-cell-depleted T cells, or PBMCs.

The study at large found these results: Clinical and demographic metadata were provided uncurated, with the amount varying by source and participant.

A distance of 11 bases separates the germline ends of V and J, which lose 7 bases and 5 bases respectively. Its CDR3 holds 12 amino acids, cysteine through phenylalanine. The entry retains the CDR3 DNA only, 36 bases that are in frame from base 1. CDR1 and CDR2 were assigned from the germline V gene as MDHEN and SYDVKM. Sequences were obtained from peripheral blood. This receptor was obtained from a man between 60 and 70 years old with acute or convalescent COVID-19. The chain was built from TRBV28 and TRBJ1-2, with a weak D call of TRBD1 (5 bases match). The DNA sequence is as follows: TGTGCCAGCAACATTCGGGGGTATGGCTACACCTTC. It is translated as CASNIRGYGYTF.